The TCR beta chain under discussion was sequenced for a study of CD8 T cells in Susac syndrome. About the study: Among sequenced Susac syndrome patients, over five had active disease and about 8 were in remission. Each patient with Susac syndrome, at the time of blood draw, was therapy-naive, on corticosteroids, or on intravenous immunoglobulin alone.

Reverse transcription of roughly 0.45 to 1 ug RNA was carried out with random hexamers. Amplification of TCR beta CDR3 used immunoSEQ multiplex PCR across 54 Vbeta and 13 Jbeta. One entry per CDR3 protein results from TCRdb running MiXCR on the immunoSEQ multiplex PCR reads. The sample gives under 200,000 distinct CDR3 sequences, roughly 95% of which show up once; around 0.096% is in the top ten. Under recently defined diagnostic criteria, the patients with Susac syndrome qualified as having definite or probable disease. V dropped 1 base and J dropped 4; count of bases not matched to a gene: 1. The CDR3 has 15 amino acids. Looked up from germline, CDR1 is SGHTA and CDR2 is FQGNSA.

Sequencing was performed on CD4+ T cells from PBMCs. The sequence derives from a human donor with Susac syndrome. V gene TRBV7-2 combines with J gene TRBJ2-3; 11 bases are a match to TRBD2. CDR3 protein: CASSLVAGGADTQYF. In nucleotides, the CDR3 is TGTGCCAGCAGCTTAGTAGCGGGGGGGGCAGATACGCAGTATTTT.